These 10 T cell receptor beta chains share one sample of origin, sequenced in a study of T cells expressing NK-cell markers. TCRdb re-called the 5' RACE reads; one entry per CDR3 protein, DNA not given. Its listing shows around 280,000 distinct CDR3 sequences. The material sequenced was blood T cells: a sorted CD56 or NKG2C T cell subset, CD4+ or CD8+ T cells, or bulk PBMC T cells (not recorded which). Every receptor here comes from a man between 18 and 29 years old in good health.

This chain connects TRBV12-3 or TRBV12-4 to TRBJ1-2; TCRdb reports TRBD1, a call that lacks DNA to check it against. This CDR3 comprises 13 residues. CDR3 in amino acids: CAGRGAANYGYTF.

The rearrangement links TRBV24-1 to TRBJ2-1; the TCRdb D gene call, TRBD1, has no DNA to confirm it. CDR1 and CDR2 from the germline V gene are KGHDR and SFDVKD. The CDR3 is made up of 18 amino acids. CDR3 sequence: CATSDPLPGTGDIDEQFF.

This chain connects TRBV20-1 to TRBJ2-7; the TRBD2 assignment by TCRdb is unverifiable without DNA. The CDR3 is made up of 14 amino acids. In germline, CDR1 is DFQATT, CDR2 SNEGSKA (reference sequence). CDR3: CSARGLAGAYEQYF.

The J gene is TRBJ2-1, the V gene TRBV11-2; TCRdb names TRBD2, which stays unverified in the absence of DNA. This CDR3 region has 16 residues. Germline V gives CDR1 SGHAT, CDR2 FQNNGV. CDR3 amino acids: CASSLGAGGRYNEQFF.

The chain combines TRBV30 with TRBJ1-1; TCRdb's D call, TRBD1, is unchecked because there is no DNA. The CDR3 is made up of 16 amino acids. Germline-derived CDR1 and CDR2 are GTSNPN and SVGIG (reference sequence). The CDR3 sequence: CAWSVRDRSKAYVAFF.

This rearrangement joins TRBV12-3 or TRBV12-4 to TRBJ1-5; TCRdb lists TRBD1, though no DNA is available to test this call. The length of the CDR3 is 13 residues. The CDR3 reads CATTRGTGQPQHF.

CDR3 protein: CATKVSGAAREQFF. The chain couples TRBV4-1 to TRBJ2-1; the D gene TCRdb calls, TRBD2, cannot be checked with no DNA. Germline-derived CDR1 and CDR2 are MGHRA and YSYEKL. This CDR3 has 14 residues.

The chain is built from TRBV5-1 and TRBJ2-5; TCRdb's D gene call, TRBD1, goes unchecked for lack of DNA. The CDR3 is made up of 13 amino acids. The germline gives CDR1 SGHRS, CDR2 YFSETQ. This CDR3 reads CASTADRQETQYF.

The CDR3 reads CASSPGTSATNEQFF. The V call is TRBV5-4, the J call TRBJ2-1; TCRdb selects TRBD2, and the lack of DNA leaves this call unchecked. The germline gives CDR1 SGHNT, CDR2 YYREEE (reference sequence). This CDR3 is built from 15 residues.

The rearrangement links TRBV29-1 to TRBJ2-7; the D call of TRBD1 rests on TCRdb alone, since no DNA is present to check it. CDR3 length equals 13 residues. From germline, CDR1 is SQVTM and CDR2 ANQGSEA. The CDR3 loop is CSVFDGIGYEQYF.